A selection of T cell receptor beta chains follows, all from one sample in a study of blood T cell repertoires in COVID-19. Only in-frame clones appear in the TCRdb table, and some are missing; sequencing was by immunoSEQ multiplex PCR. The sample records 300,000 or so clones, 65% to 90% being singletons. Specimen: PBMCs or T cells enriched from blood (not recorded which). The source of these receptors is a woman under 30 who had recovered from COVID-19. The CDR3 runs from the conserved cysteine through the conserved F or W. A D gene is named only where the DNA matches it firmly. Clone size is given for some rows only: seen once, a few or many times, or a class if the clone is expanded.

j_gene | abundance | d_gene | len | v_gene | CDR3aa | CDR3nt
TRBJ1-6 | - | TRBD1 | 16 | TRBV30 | CAWSAIQGQPDSPLHF | TGTGCCTGGAGTGCAATCCAGGGACAGCCGGATTCACCCCTCCACTTT
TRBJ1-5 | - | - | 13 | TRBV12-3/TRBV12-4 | CASSLVGSQPQHF | TGTGCCAGCAGTTTGGTAGGGAGTCAGCCCCAGCATTTT
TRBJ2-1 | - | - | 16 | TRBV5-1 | CASSLDGQTAYNEQFF | TGCGCCAGCAGCTTGGACGGACAGACGGCCTACAATGAGCAGTTCTTC
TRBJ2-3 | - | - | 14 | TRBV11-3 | CASSDKGATDTQYF | TGTGCCAGCAGCGATAAAGGGGCGACAGATACGCAGTATTTT
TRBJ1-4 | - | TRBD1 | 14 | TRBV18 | CASSFRDSDEKLFF | TGTGCCAGCTCCTTCCGGGACAGCGATGAAAAACTGTTTTTT
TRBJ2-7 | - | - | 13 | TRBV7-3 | CASSTGNSYEQYF | TGTGCCAGCAGCACAGGTAACTCCTACGAGCAGTACTTC
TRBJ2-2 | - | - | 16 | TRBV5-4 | CASSLHTGQNTGELFF | TGTGCCAGCAGCTTGCACACGGGACAGAACACCGGGGAGCTGTTTTTT
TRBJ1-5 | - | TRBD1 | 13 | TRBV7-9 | CASSSQGDQPQHF | TGTGCCAGCAGCTCGCAGGGGGATCAGCCCCAGCATTTT
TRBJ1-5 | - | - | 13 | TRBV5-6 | CASSNQAGQPQHF | TGTGCCAGCAGCAATCAAGCAGGTCAGCCCCAGCATTTT
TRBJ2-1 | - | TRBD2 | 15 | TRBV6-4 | CASSVSGTSVNEQFF | TGTGCCAGCAGTGTATCCGGGACTAGCGTCAATGAGCAGTTCTTC
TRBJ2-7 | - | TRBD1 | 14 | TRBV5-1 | CASSLKGALYEQYF | TGCGCCAGCAGCTTGAAGGGGGCCCTCTACGAGCAGTACTTC
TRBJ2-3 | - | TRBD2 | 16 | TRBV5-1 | CASRRSTSGGTDTQYF | TGCGCCAGCAGGCGTTCGACTAGCGGGGGAACAGATACGCAGTATTTT
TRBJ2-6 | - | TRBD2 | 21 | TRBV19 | CASSTIGLAGVSSSGANVLTF | TGTGCCAGTAGTACCATTGGACTAGCGGGGGTTTCAAGCTCTGGGGCCAACGTCCTGACTTTC
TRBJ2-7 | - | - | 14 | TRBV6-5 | CASSYGQGPYEQYF | TGTGCCAGCAGTTACGGGCAGGGTCCCTACGAGCAGTACTTC
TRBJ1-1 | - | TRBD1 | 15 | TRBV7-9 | CASSQSGGEDTEAFF | TGTGCCAGCAGCCAATCAGGGGGCGAGGACACTGAAGCTTTCTTT
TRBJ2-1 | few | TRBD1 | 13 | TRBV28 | CASRKTGNNEQFF | TGTGCCAGCAGAAAGACAGGGAACAATGAGCAGTTCTTC
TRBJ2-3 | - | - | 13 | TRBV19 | CASRSLDPDTQYF | TGTGCCAGTAGGTCCCTAGATCCAGATACGCAGTATTTT
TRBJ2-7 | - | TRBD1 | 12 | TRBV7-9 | CASSSGGREQYF | TGTGCCAGCAGCTCAGGGGGACGCGAGCAGTACTTC
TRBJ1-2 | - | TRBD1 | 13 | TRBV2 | CASDRTPNYGYTF | TGTGCCTCGGACAGGACTCCTAACTATGGCTACACCTTC
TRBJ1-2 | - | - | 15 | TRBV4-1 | CASSQGLNREGGYTF | TGCGCCAGCAGCCAAGGTCTAAACAGGGAGGGTGGCTACACCTTC
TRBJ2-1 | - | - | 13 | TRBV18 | CASSREEGNEQFF | TGTGCCAGCTCACGGGAGGAGGGCAATGAGCAGTTCTTC
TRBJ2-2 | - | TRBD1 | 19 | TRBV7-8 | CASSLVRTGGLTNTGELFF | TGTGCCAGCAGCTTAGTCCGGACAGGGGGTCTCACTAACACCGGGGAGCTGTTTTTT
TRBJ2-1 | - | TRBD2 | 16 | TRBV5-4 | CASRSGLAGEVGEQFF | TGTGCCAGCAGGTCCGGACTAGCGGGAGAGGTGGGTGAGCAGTTCTTC
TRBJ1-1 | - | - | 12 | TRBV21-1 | CASSKGPSGAFF | TGTGCCAGCAGCAAAGGCCCCTCGGGGGCTTTCTTT
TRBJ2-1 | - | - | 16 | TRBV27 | CASSLAPGSSYNEQFF | TGTGCCAGCAGTTTAGCCCCCGGGAGCTCCTACAATGAGCAGTTCTTC
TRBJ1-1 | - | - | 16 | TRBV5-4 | CASSVGGSPSPAEAFF | TGTGCCAGCAGCGTCGGGGGGTCTCCATCGCCCGCTGAAGCTTTCTTT
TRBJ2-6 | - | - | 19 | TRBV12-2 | CASRYHVGRVVVGANVLTF | TGTGCAAGTCGCTATCACGTTGGCAGGGTGGTTGTGGGGGCCAACGTCCTGACTTTC
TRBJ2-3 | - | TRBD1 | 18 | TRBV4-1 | CASSQDPPGGAGTDTQYF | TGCGCCAGCAGCCAAGACCCCCCAGGGGGCGCGGGGACAGATACGCAGTATTTT
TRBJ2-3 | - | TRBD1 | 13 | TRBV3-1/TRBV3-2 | CASSRDRADTQYF | TGTGCCAGCAGCCGTGACAGGGCAGATACGCAGTATTTT
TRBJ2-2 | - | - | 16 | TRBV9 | CASSVDPSANTGELFF | TGTGCCAGCAGCGTAGACCCCAGTGCGAACACCGGGGAGCTGTTTTTT
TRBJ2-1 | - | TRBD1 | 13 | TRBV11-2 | CASRRGRDNEQFF | TGTGCCAGCAGGAGGGGGCGGGACAATGAGCAGTTCTTC